The present entry profiles one T cell receptor (beta chain) with its context. The sample comes from a study of T-cell reconstitution after alpha-beta-depleted transplantation in children. It was with unique molecular identifiers that the TCRbeta library was prepared. TCRdb reanalysed the PCR reads using MiXCR and keeps one entry per CDR3 protein. The table has some 530,000 distinct CDR3 sequences, under 15% seen once; the top ten hold roughly 5.4%. V was cut by 0 bases and J by 9 bases, with 16 bases left in between. CDR3 size: 15 residues. CDR1 and CDR2 (germline): SGDLS, YYNGEE. Sequenced material: PBMCs from the stem cell graft donor, taken from the stem cell graft. The receptor's source is a human donor who donated a stem cell graft to a child with combined immunodeficiency. The chain uses TRBV9 and TRBJ2-1, with TRBD2 as a possible D gene (6 bases). The CDR3: CASSVVGGSGGEQFF. In nucleotides, the CDR3 is TGTGCCAGCAGCGTAGTAGGAGGGAGTGGAGGTGAGCAGTTCTTC.